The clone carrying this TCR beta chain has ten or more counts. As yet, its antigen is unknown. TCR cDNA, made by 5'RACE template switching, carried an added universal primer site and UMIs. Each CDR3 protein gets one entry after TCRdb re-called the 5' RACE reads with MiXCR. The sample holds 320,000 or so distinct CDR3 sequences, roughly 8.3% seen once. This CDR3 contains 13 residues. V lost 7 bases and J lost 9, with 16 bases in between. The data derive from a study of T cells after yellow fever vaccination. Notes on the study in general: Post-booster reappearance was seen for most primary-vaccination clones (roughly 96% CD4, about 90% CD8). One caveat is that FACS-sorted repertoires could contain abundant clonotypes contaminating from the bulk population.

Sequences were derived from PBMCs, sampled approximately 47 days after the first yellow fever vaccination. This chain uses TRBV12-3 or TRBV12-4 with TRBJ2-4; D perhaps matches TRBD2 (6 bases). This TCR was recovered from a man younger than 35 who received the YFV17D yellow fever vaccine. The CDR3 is CASILGGVGIQYF. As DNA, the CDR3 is TGTGCCAGCATTCTGGGCGGGGTGGGCATTCAGTACTTC.